A single sample gave rise to the 23 T cell receptor beta chains below, sequenced in a study of T cells in Graves' hyperthyroidism and ophthalmopathy. The source material, RNA transcripts, was used to amplify TCR beta CDR3 regions. First-round RT-PCR of the TCR CDR3 relied on the HTBI primer set. In TCRdb, the multiplex PCR reads were re-called with MiXCR into one record per CDR3 protein. Of about 690,000 distinct CDR3 sequences in the sample, 15% to 20% were seen once. Sequenced: blood. The receptors shown here come from a man between 50 and 59 years old with Graves' hyperthyroidism.

In its sample, this clonotype was seen many times. The J gene is TRBJ1-5, the V gene TRBV2; 8 bases are shared with TRBD1. Looked up from germline, CDR1 is SNHLY and CDR2 is FYNNEI. The J segment lost 1 base and the V segment lost 7 bases, leaving 3 bases of the junction unmatched. There are 14 residues in the CDR3. CDR3 nucleotides: TGTGCCAGCAAACAGGGGGTGAGCAATCAGCCCCAGCATTTT. Residues: CASKQGVSNQPQHF.

The chain combines TRBV2 with TRBJ2-7; D possibly corresponds to TRBD2 (5 bases). In germline, CDR1 is SNHLY, CDR2 FYNNEI. V was pared by 6 bases and J by 7 bases, with 25 bases between. The CDR3 extends over 16 amino acids. Here the CDR3 DNA reads TGTGCCAGCAGGTTCCCCCGGGATACCCCTTACGATGAGCAGTACTTC. It is translated as CASRFPRDTPYDEQYF.

This clonotype has a handful of counts. V is TRBV7-2 and J is TRBJ2-5; D is unclear. The CDR3 runs to 13 residues. V gave up 2 bases and J gave up 5 bases, with 9 bases separating them. Germline CDR1 is SGHTA and CDR2 is FQGNSA. CDR3 loop: CASSLLTYETQYF. The CDR3 coding sequence is TGTGCCAGCAGCTTACTGACTTATGAGACCCAGTACTTC.

This clonotype came up a few times. This rearrangement joins TRBV19 to TRBJ1-1; D is unresolved. CDR3 length: 13 amino acids. CDR1 is LNHDA, CDR2 SQIVND, per germline (reference sequence). Between the trimmed V and J ends, which lost 10 bases and 1 base, there was a span of 13 bases. Here the CDR3 reads CATQGLTNTEAFF. CDR3 nucleotide sequence: TGTGCCACACAAGGGCTTACGAACACTGAAGCTTTCTTT. Complete variable domain (other parts from reference TRBV19 and TRBJ1-1): DGGITQSPKYLFRKEGQNVTLSCEQNLNHDAMYWYRQDPGQGLRLIYYSQIVNDFQKGDIAEGYSVSREKKESFPLTVTSAQKNPTAFYLCATQGLTNTEAFFGQGTRLTVV.

This clonotype was observed at least ten times. The chain uses TRBV28 and TRBJ2-3; 7 nucleotides line up with TRBD2. CDR1 and CDR2 (germline): MDHEN, SYDVKM. V was pared by 2 bases and J by 2 bases, with 4 bases of the junction left unmatched. This CDR3 contains 15 residues. The CDR3 region has the DNA TGTGCCAGCAGTTTAGGGAGGGTAAACACAGATACGCAGTATTTT. Residues: CASSLGRVNTDTQYF.

This clonotype appeared many times. The chain couples TRBV27 to TRBJ2-2, with 14 positions matching TRBD2. Trimming cost V 4 bases and J 5 bases; bases outside gene matches: 6. Germline V gives CDR1 MNHEY, CDR2 SMNVEV (reference sequence). This CDR3 contains 17 residues. Here the CDR3 reads CASSSLGLAGVTGELFF. Here the CDR3 DNA reads TGTGCCAGCAGTTCCTTGGGACTAGCGGGAGTGACCGGGGAGCTGTTTTTT.

V gene TRBV7-9 combines with J gene TRBJ1-4; 12 bases map to TRBD1. V shed 5 bases and J 11 bases; nucleotides not matched to a gene: 9. The CDR3 totals 15 residues. Germline V gene data show CDR1 as SEHNR and CDR2 as FQNEAQ (reference sequence). In DNA form, the CDR3 reads TGTGCCAGCAGCGCGGGGACAGGGGGCCTGTGGAAACTGTTTTTT. Encoded protein: CASSAGTGGLWKLFF.

V and J are TRBV19 and TRBJ2-5, with D tentatively TRBD2 (5 bases). The CDR3 covers 13 residues. Germline V gene sequence: CDR1 LNHDA, CDR2 SQIVND (reference sequence). V lost 4 bases and J lost 2, with 8 bases in between. CDR3 DNA: TGTGCCAGTAGTAACCAGCGGCAAGAGACCCAGTACTTC. This translates into CASSNQRQETQYF.

This clonotype turned up a few times. The V and J genes are TRBV19 and TRBJ2-1; 12 nucleotides agree with TRBD2. Germline V gene data show CDR1 as LNHDA and CDR2 as SQIVND (reference sequence). The CDR3 consists of 15 residues. The ends lost 4 bases at V and 7 bases at J; junction bases unmatched: 5. Here the CDR3 DNA reads TGTGCCAGTAGTACCCGACTAGCGGGAGTTAATGAGCAGTTCTTC. This gives the protein CASSTRLAGVNEQFF. The full variable domain, completed using reference TRBV19 and TRBJ2-1, is DGGITQSPKYLFRKEGQNVTLSCEQNLNHDAMYWYRQDPGQGLRLIYYSQIVNDFQKGDIAEGYSVSREKKESFPLTVTSAQKNPTAFYLCASSTRLAGVNEQFFGPGTRLTVL.

Concerning this clonotype itself: A much larger clone differs by one base, so this may be a read error. This chain joins TRBV5-1 and TRBJ2-7; 8 positions agree with TRBD2. CDR3 length equals 15 residues. The trim removed 3 bases at V and 6 bases at J, leaving 11 bases unmatched. Germline CDR1 and CDR2: SGHRS and YFSETQ. The CDR3 bases are TGCGCCAGCAGCTCACCGGGCGGGAGGCCCCGCGAGCAGTACTTC. This encodes CASSSPGGRPREQYF.

The chain has TRBV10-3 and TRBJ1-2; TRBD1 might be the D (5 bases). The V gene lost 7 bases and the J gene lost 4 bases, with 16 bases spanning the gap. Germline values: CDR1 ENHRY, CDR2 SYGVKD. The CDR3 totals 14 residues. The CDR3 coding sequence is TGTGCCATCAAAGCGGGACGCCTGGGCTATGGCTACACCTTC. Protein sequence: CAIKAGRLGYGYTF.

This clonotype was counted only a few times. The chain couples TRBV5-1 to TRBJ1-3, with D uncertain. V lost 4 bases and J lost 0, with 5 bases in between. The germline gives CDR1 SGHRS, CDR2 YFSETQ. The CDR3 is 13 amino acids. CDR3 residues: CASSQDSGNTIYF. In nucleotides, the CDR3 is TGCGCCAGCAGCCAGGACTCTGGAAACACCATATATTTT.

This chain connects TRBV11-2 to TRBJ2-7; weak D call: TRBD1 (6 bases). The CDR3 covers 13 residues. Trimming cost V 5 bases and J 5 bases, with 13 bases left between them. The germline gives CDR1 SGHAT, CDR2 FQNNGV. DNA for the CDR3: TGTGCCAGCAGCCCCCGGACAGCCGACGAGCAGTACTTC. Protein product: CASSPRTADEQYF.

This clonotype was detected ten times or more. V gene TRBV2 combines with J gene TRBJ1-2; perhaps TRBD1 as D (5 bases). The germline V and J ends were trimmed by 7 bases and 4 bases, with 7 bases remaining between them. The CDR3 contains 11 residues. Germline loops: CDR1 SNHLY, CDR2 FYNNEI. This chain's CDR3 is CASTRAYGYTF. The CDR3 nucleotides are TGTGCCAGCACCAGGGCCTATGGCTACACCTTC.

This clonotype was picked up many times. This chain uses TRBV7-2 with TRBJ1-4; possibly TRBD1 for D (6 bases). V shed 4 bases and J shed 1 base, with 19 bases lying between them. The CDR3 is 18 residues long. CDR1 and CDR2 from the germline V gene are SGHTA and FQGNSA. CDR3 loop: CASSSSGTLTLTNEKLFF. The CDR3 DNA reads as TGTGCCAGCAGCTCCTCCGGGACATTGACGTTAACTAATGAAAAACTGTTTTTT.

The sample holds many counts of this clonotype. This chain uses TRBV5-1 with TRBJ1-2; 9 bases are a match to TRBD1. Germline V gene data show CDR1 as SGHRS and CDR2 as YFSETQ. This CDR3 has 13 amino acids. Trimming removed 4 bases from V and 5 bases from J; junction bases left unmatched: 3. Here the CDR3 reads CASSGGTGYGYTF. The CDR3 DNA follows: TGCGCCAGCAGCGGGGGGACAGGGTATGGCTACACCTTC.

In its sample, this clonotype was seen a few times. The chain uses TRBV19 and TRBJ1-6; D call uncertain. The CDR3 is 14 amino acids. The germline CDR1 and CDR2 sequences are LNHDA and SQIVND (reference sequence). V was clipped by 5 bases and J by 8 bases, with 13 bases between them. CDR3 in DNA: TGTGCCAGTAGTCAGGACTCTCGGGATTCACCCCTCCACTTT. Translation gives CASSQDSRDSPLHF.

This clonotype has ten or more counts. The chain carries TRBV7-9 and TRBJ1-2, with a weak D call TRBD1 (5 bases). The CDR3 extends over 13 amino acids. Trimming removed 4 bases at V and 2 bases at J, with 8 bases between. Germline lookup yields CDR1 SEHNR and CDR2 FQNEAQ (reference sequence). The CDR3 loop reads CASSSRDNYGYTF. The CDR3 DNA reads as TGTGCCAGCAGCTCCCGGGACAACTATGGCTACACCTTC.

The V gene is TRBV19, the J gene TRBJ1-3; D perhaps matches TRBD1 (5 bases). V was pared by 0 bases and J by 2 bases, with 14 bases between. The germline V gene has CDR1 LNHDA and CDR2 SQIVND (reference sequence). The CDR3 spans 17 residues. In DNA, the CDR3 is TGTGCCAGTAGTATAGAGTACGGGACGGCCACTGGAAACACCATATATTTT. Amino acids: CASSIEYGTATGNTIYF. The full variable domain, completed using reference TRBV19 and TRBJ1-3, is DGGITQSPKYLFRKEGQNVTLSCEQNLNHDAMYWYRQDPGQGLRLIYYSQIVNDFQKGDIAEGYSVSREKKESFPLTVTSAQKNPTAFYLCASSIEYGTATGNTIYFGEGSWLTVV.

The chain combines TRBV6-2 or TRBV6-3 with TRBJ2-2; 9 bases map to TRBD1. This CDR3 is 16 amino acids long. Germline CDR1 reads MNHEY; CDR2 reads SVGEGT. Trimming at V came to 4 bases and at J to 4 bases, leaving 7 bases not matched to a gene. The CDR3, as DNA: TGTGCCAGCAGTTTCAACAGGGGGCGCAGCACCGGGGAGCTGTTTTTT. Amino acids: CASSFNRGRSTGELFF.

This clonotype was picked up many times. The chain employs TRBV7-8 and TRBJ1-1, with 9 bases identical to TRBD1. Germline loops: CDR1 SGHVS, CDR2 FQNEAQ. The trim removed 2 bases at V and 5 bases at J, leaving 9 bases unmatched. This CDR3 has 16 amino acids. The CDR3 spells CASSLRGGQGGTEAFF. The CDR3, as DNA: TGTGCCAGCAGCTTACGGGGGGGACAGGGAGGGACTGAAGCTTTCTTT.

The rearrangement uses TRBV2 and TRBJ2-3, with TRBD2 matching 7 bases. With V trimmed by 6 bases and J by 6 bases, 9 bases remained unmatched. CDR3 length: 14 amino acids. CDR1 and CDR2 (germline): SNHLY, FYNNEI. Here the CDR3 DNA reads TGTGCCAGCAGGATAGGCGGGAGTGGTGATACGCAGTATTTT. Translation gives CASRIGGSGDTQYF.

The genes are TRBV29-1 and TRBJ1-1, with D perhaps TRBD1 (6 bases). The CDR3 consists of 13 residues. Germline values: CDR1 SQVTM, CDR2 ANQGSEA. The V and J ends lost 7 bases and 4 bases respectively, with 16 bases between them. CDR3 loop: CSARLGAGTEAFF. DNA for the CDR3: TGCAGCGCCAGATTGGGGGCCGGCACTGAAGCTTTCTTT.